The 22 T cell receptor beta chains given below trace back to one sample, sequenced in a study of OX40 agonist ivuxolimab in advanced cancers. Data came from immunoSEQ multiplex PCR; TCRdb stores just in-frame clones and leaves some out. The profile shows approximately 47,000 clones, around 87% of them singletons. The starting material was CD4+ or CD8+ T cells sorted from blood, obtained in a trial of the OX40 agonist ivuxolimab. The receptors originated from an adult with an advanced solid tumor such as melanoma, head and neck, liver or kidney cancer.

The chain carries TRBV7-3 and TRBJ2-2, with 7 bases identical to TRBD1. Germline V gives CDR1 SGHTA, CDR2 FQGTGA. The CDR3 has 15 residues. Trimming at V came to 4 bases and at J to 1 base, leaving 3 bases not matched to a gene. CDR3 nucleotides: TGTGCCAGCAGCTCCCGACAGGGGAACACCGGGGAGCTGTTTTTT. Translation gives CASSSRQGNTGELFF.

The genes are TRBV7-2 and TRBJ2-7; TRBD2 might be the D (6 bases). Trimming removed 6 bases from V and 5 bases from J, with 20 bases in between. The CDR3 runs to 15 residues. Germline V lookup: CDR1 SGHTA, CDR2 FQGNSA. The chain's CDR3 is CASRSSVLYGNEQYF. CDR3 nucleotide sequence: TGTGCCAGCAGGTCTAGCGTGCTCTACGGGAACGAGCAGTACTTC.

This chain uses TRBV6-5 with TRBJ2-1, with D hard to call. This CDR3 has 13 residues. V lost 7 bases, J lost 8 bases, and 15 bases lay in between. Germline V gene lookup returns CDR1 MNHEY and CDR2 SVGAGI. The chain's CDR3 is CASTKPGTDEQFF. CDR3 in DNA: TGTGCCAGCACCAAGCCAGGTACCGATGAGCAGTTCTTC.

The CDR3 loop is CASRETGEYSPLHF. The DNA of the CDR3 is TGTGCCAGCAGAGAGACAGGGGAGTATTCACCCCTCCACTTT. The chain uses TRBV25-1 and TRBJ1-6, with 8 nucleotides matching TRBD1. With V trimmed by 6 bases and J by 8 bases, 6 bases remained unmatched. The CDR3 covers 14 residues. Germline CDR1 is MGHDK and CDR2 is SYGVNS.

The chain has TRBV30 and TRBJ2-3, with D perhaps assigned TRBD1 or TRBD2 (5 bases each). CDR1 is GTSNPN, CDR2 SVGIG, per germline (reference sequence). Trimming shortened V by 1 base and J by 2 bases, and 13 bases separated the two germline ends. The CDR3 runs 15 residues. Written as DNA, the CDR3 is TGTGCCTGGAGTGCGGGGCTGACAGTCACAGATACGCAGTATTTT. This sequence encodes CAWSAGLTVTDTQYF.

This chain uses TRBV2 with TRBJ2-2; maybe TRBD2 (6 bases). The CDR3 runs to 13 residues. Germline CDR1 reads SNHLY; CDR2 reads FYNNEI. V lost 3 bases, J lost 7 bases, and 9 bases lay in between. The CDR3 region has the DNA TGTGCCAGCAGTGAGGGACTGGGCGGGGAGCTGTTTTTT. Translation: CASSEGLGGELFF.

This clone was recorded a few times. V usage is TRBV11-2 and J usage is TRBJ2-7; TRBD2 matches at 10 bases. J lost 1 base, V lost 5 bases, and 2 bases had no gene match. This CDR3 has 14 amino acids. Germline V gene data show CDR1 as SGHAT and CDR2 as FQNNGV. The CDR3 region has the DNA TGTGCCAGCAGCCCTAGCGGGGGATCCTACGAGCAGTACTTC. It translates to CASSPSGGSYEQYF.

This clone was detected only once. The chain recombines TRBV19 with TRBJ1-1; D is undetermined. V was clipped by 6 bases and J by 3 bases, with 11 bases between them. This CDR3 is 13 amino acids long. CDR1 and CDR2 from the germline V gene are LNHDA and SQIVND (reference sequence). The CDR3 loop is CASSPLYDTEAFF. CDR3 DNA: TGTGCCAGTAGCCCCCTTTATGACACTGAAGCTTTCTTT.

The table lists this clone with a few counts. The rearrangement links TRBV4-1 to TRBJ1-1; D is ambiguous. V was pared by 3 bases and J by 1 base, with 21 bases between. The CDR3 has 18 amino acids. Germline V gene lookup returns CDR1 MGHRA and CDR2 YSYEKL. CDR3: CASSHTAPRFMGNTEAFF. CDR3 sequence (DNA): TGCGCCAGCAGCCACACCGCGCCGCGGTTTATGGGGAACACTGAAGCTTTCTTT.

This chain connects TRBV6-6 to TRBJ2-2; TRBD2 matches at 9 bases. With 0 bases clipped from V and 5 bases from J, the junction kept 4 bases outside the gene matches. The CDR3 covers 16 residues. Germline V gene data show CDR1 as MNHNY and CDR2 as SVGAGI (reference sequence). Written as DNA, the CDR3 is TGTGCCAGCAGTTACTCGGGTAGCGGGAGTACCGGGGAGCTGTTTTTT. Residues: CASSYSGSGSTGELFF.

In its sample, this clone ranks as medium-sized. The CDR3 coding sequence is TGTGCCAGCAGCCCTGAGGGACAGGGGAGGAATACCTATGGCTACACCTTC. It translates to CASSPEGQGRNTYGYTF. The gene calls are TRBV5-6 and TRBJ1-2; 10 nucleotides line up with TRBD1. V shed 4 bases and J 4 bases; nucleotides not matched to a gene: 13. Germline V gene sequence: CDR1 SGHDT, CDR2 YYEEEE. This CDR3 is 17 amino acids long.

The rearrangement links TRBV4-2 to TRBJ2-7, with D tentatively TRBD2 (5 bases). Germline V CDR1 and CDR2: LGHNA, YNFKEQ. The V gene lost 0 bases and the J gene lost 2 bases, with 8 bases spanning the gap. The CDR3 length is 14 residues. CDR3 residues: CASSQEIGTYEQYF. The CDR3 DNA reads TGTGCCAGCAGCCAAGAGATCGGGACCTACGAGCAGTACTTC.

V and J are TRBV4-1 and TRBJ2-7, with D uncertain. The germline gives CDR1 MGHRA, CDR2 YSYEKL. Trimming took 3 bases from V and 7 from J, leaving 13 bases between them. CDR3 length: 13 amino acids. This CDR3 is CASSQFVYGEQYF. As DNA, the CDR3 is TGCGCCAGCAGCCAGTTTGTCTATGGGGAGCAGTACTTC.

The genes are TRBV14 and TRBJ1-1, with unresolved D. CDR1 is SGHDN and CDR2 is FVKESK in the germline V gene. Trimming left V 2 bases short and J 5 bases short, with 15 bases between. The CDR3 consists of 15 residues. The chain's CDR3 is CASSQPPGLGTEAFF. The CDR3 nucleotides are TGTGCCAGCAGCCAACCCCCGGGTCTAGGGACTGAAGCTTTCTTT. Full variable domain (remainder filled in from reference TRBV14 and TRBJ1-1): EAGVTQFPSHSVIEKGQTVTLRCDPISGHDNLYWYRRVMGKEIKFLLHFVKESKQDESGMPNNRFLAERTGGTYSTLKVQPAELEDSGVYFCASSQPPGLGTEAFFGQGTRLTVV.

This chain uses TRBV27 with TRBJ1-6, with D tentatively TRBD1 (5 bases). V dropped 5 bases and J dropped 6 bases, with 17 bases sitting between them. Germline V gene lookup returns CDR1 MNHEY and CDR2 SMNVEV (reference sequence). The CDR3 has 16 residues. CDR3 sequence: CASSPFKTALNSPLHF. The CDR3 DNA reads as TGTGCCAGCAGTCCATTCAAGACAGCCCTTAATTCACCCCTCCACTTT.

This chain links TRBV5-4 with TRBJ1-1; 7 nucleotides agree with TRBD1. V was pared by 4 bases and J by 0 bases, with 9 bases of the junction left unmatched. Germline CDR1 reads SGHNT; CDR2 reads YYREEE (reference sequence). The CDR3 totals 16 residues. This chain's CDR3 is CASSRNPTGMNTEAFF. The CDR3 nucleotides are TGTGCCAGCAGCCGCAACCCGACAGGGATGAACACTGAAGCTTTCTTT.

The chain has TRBV12-2 and TRBJ2-7; the table gives TRBD1 as D, unverified against the DNA. TRBV12-2 is a pseudogene segment. This CDR3 comprises 15 residues. The CDR3 loop is CARAKRQGLPYEQYF. CDR3 bases: TGTGCAAGGGCAAAAAGACAGGGTCTTCCTTACGAGCAGTACTTC.

The V and J genes are TRBV9 and TRBJ1-4; 10 bases agree with TRBD1. The J segment lost 7 bases and the V segment lost 0 bases, leaving 12 bases of the junction unmatched. The CDR3 is 18 residues long. CDR1 is SGDLS, CDR2 YYNGEE, per germline. The CDR3, as DNA: TGTGCCAGCAGCGTAGCAACCCCGGGACAGGGGTGGGGTGAAAAACTGTTTTTT. Its protein product is CASSVATPGQGWGEKLFF.

The chain carries TRBV15 and TRBJ1-1; D is unresolved. CDR1 and CDR2 (germline): LNHNV, YYDKDF (reference sequence). The CDR3 loop spans 13 amino acids. Between the trimmed V and J ends, which lost 0 bases and 3 bases, there was a span of 5 bases. CDR3 loop: CATSRDKDTEAFF. In DNA form, the CDR3 reads TGTGCCACCAGCAGAGATAAGGACACTGAAGCTTTCTTT.

The gene calls are TRBV19 and TRBJ2-7; 8 bases align to TRBD2. The CDR3 sequence is 15 residues long. Trimming took 1 base from V and 1 from J; bases not matched to a gene: 3. Germline assignment: CDR1 LNHDA and CDR2 SQIVND (reference sequence). CDR3 loop: CASSIGTSKSYEQYF. CDR3 DNA sequence: TGTGCCAGTAGTATAGGGACTAGCAAGTCCTACGAGCAGTACTTC.

The V call is TRBV7-9, the J call TRBJ2-3, with 9 bases identical to TRBD1. The CDR3 totals 14 residues. In germline, CDR1 is SEHNR, CDR2 FQNEAQ (reference sequence). The V gene end was trimmed by 5 bases and the J gene end by 5 bases; junction bases not matched to a gene: 5. The CDR3 nucleotides are TGTGCCAGCAGCACCCGGGACAGGGAAGATACGCAGTATTTT. This codes for CASSTRDREDTQYF.

V is TRBV10-2 and J is TRBJ2-7, with D tentatively TRBD2 (5 bases). V was trimmed by 2 bases and J by 2 bases, leaving 13 bases between them. Germline CDR1 and CDR2: WSHSY and SAAADI. The CDR3 has 15 residues. CDR3 in DNA: TGCGCCAGCAGTGAGGAGGGAGTCCGCCCCTACGAGCAGTACTTC. As protein: CASSEEGVRPYEQYF.